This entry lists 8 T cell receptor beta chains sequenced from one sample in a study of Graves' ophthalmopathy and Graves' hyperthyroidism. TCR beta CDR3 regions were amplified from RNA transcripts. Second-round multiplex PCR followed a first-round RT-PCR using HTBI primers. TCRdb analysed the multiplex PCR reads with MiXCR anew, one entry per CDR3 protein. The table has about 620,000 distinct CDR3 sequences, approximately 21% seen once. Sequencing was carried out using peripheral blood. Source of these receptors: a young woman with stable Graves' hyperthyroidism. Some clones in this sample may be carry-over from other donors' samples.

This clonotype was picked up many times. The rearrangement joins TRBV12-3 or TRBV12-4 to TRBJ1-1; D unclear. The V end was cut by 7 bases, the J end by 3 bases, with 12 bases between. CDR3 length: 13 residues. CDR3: CASKLTEDTEAFF. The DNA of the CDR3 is TGTGCCAGCAAATTAACCGAGGACACTGAAGCTTTCTTT.

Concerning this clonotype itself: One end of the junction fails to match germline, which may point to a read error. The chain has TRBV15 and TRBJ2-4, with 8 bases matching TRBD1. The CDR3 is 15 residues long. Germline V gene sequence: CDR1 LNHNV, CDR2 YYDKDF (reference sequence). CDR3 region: CATSGKTGTGNIKYF. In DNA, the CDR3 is TGTGCCACCAGCGGAAAGACGGGGACAGGTAACATTAAGTACTTC.

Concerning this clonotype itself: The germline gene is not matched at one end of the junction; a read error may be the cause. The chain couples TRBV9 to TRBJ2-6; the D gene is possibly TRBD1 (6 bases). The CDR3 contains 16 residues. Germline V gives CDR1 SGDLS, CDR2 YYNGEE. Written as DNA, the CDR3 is TGTGCCAGCAGAAGTCAGGGGACCTCTGGGACCAACGTCCTGACTTTC. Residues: CASRSQGTSGTNVLTF.

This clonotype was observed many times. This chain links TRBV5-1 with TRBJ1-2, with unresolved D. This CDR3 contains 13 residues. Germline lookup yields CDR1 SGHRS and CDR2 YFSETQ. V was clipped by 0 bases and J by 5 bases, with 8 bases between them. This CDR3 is CASSLGARYGYTF. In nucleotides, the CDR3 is TGCGCCAGCAGCTTGGGGGCGAGGTATGGCTACACCTTC.

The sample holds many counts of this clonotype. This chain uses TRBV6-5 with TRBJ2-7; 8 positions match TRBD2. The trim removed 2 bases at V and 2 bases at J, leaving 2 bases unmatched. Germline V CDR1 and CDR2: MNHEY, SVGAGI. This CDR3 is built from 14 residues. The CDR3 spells CASSYPGLAYEQYF. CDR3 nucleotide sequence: TGTGCCAGCAGTTACCCGGGACTAGCCTACGAGCAGTACTTC.

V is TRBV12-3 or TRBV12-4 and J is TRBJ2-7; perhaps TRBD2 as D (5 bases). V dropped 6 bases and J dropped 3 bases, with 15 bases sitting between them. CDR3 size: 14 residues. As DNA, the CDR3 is TGTGCCAGCAGACCCGGACGGGAAGGCTACGAGCAGTACTTC. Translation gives CASRPGREGYEQYF.

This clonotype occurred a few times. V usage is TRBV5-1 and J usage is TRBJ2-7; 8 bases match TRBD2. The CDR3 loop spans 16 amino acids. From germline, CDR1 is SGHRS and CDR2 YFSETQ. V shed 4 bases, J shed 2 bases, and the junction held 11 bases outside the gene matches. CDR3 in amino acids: CASSPVLAGGTYEQYF. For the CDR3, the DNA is TGCGCCAGCAGCCCCGTCTTGGCGGGGGGAACCTACGAGCAGTACTTC.

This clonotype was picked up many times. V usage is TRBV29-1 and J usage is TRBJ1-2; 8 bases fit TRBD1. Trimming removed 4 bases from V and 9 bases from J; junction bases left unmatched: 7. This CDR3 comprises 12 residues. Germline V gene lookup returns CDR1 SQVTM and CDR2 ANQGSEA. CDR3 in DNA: TGCAGCGTTGTTGGGGGGGACAGGCGCTACACCTTC. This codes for CSVVGGDRRYTF.